Presented here are 12 T cell receptor beta chains from one specimen sequenced in a study of tumor and adjacent non-tumor tissue in lung cancer. A modified ARM-PCR protocol with three rounds of nested PCR amplified TCRbeta. TCRdb ran MiXCR on the multiplex PCR reads and lists one entry per CDR3 protein. The repertoire holds fewer than 150,000 distinct CDR3 sequences, with around 65% as singletons. The template was RNA from unsorted bulk tissue. Input material: lung tumor tissue. The receptors originated from a man in his 60s with small cell lung cancer.

On this clonotype itself: No conserved phenylalanine or tryptophan is present at the end of the CDR3, so a read error is the likely explanation. V usage is TRBV20-1 and J usage is TRBJ2-5, with D uncertain. V was clipped by 5 bases and J by 6 bases, with 19 bases between them. Germline loops: CDR1 DFQATT, CDR2 SNEGSKA (reference sequence). CDR3 size: 14 residues. The DNA of the CDR3 is TGCAGTGCTCCAATCGGTCGTCTCCTAAAGACCCAGTACTCC. Its protein is CSAPIGRLLKTQYS.

The chain couples TRBV11-2 to TRBJ1-1; tentative D call: TRBD1 (6 bases). The CDR3 consists of 15 residues. Germline V gene data show CDR1 as SGHAT and CDR2 as FQNNGV. The V gene lost 4 bases and the J gene lost 9 bases, with 21 bases spanning the gap. The CDR3 loop is CASSSTNTGQLKAFF. As DNA, the CDR3 is TGTGCCAGCAGCTCGACCAACACAGGACAGCTGAAAGCTTTCTTT.

The J gene is TRBJ1-1, the V gene TRBV12-3 or TRBV12-4; tentative D call: TRBD1 (6 bases). Between the trimmed V and J ends, which lost 3 bases and 4 bases, there was a span of 15 bases. The CDR3 runs 15 residues. In DNA, the CDR3 is TGTGCCAGCAGTTTTGGACAGAAACGTTGCACTGAAGCTTTCTTT. Its protein product is CASSFGQKRCTEAFF.

The rearrangement joins TRBV2 to TRBJ2-3; D call uncertain. The CDR3 is 15 residues long. CDR1 and CDR2 (germline): SNHLY, FYNNEI. Trimming removed 7 bases at V and 0 bases at J, with 14 bases between. The CDR3 is CASTDGQESTDTQYF. The CDR3 nucleotides read TGTGCCAGCACCGACGGGCAGGAAAGCACAGATACGCAGTATTTT.

This clonotype was seen a handful of times. CDR3 loop: CASRARGGQFF. The CDR3 DNA sequence: TGTGCCAGCAGAGCCCGGGGAGGGCAGTTCTTC. The chain combines TRBV6-5 with TRBJ2-1; a possible D gene is TRBD2 (6 bases). Deletions cut 6 bases from V and 12 bases from J, with 12 bases between. Germline loops: CDR1 MNHEY, CDR2 SVGAGI. CDR3 length: 11 residues.

On this clonotype itself: A single base separates this from a much larger clone, so it may be a read error. This chain links TRBV20-1 with TRBJ1-4, with D unclear. V lost 5 bases and J 7 bases, leaving 11 bases between the germline ends. Germline V gives CDR1 DFQATT, CDR2 SNEGSKA (reference sequence). The CDR3 length is 12 residues. The CDR3 spells CSALDFGEKLFF. The CDR3 DNA sequence: TGCAGTGCTTTGGACTTCGGTGAAAAACTGTTTTTT.

A word on this clonotype: A single base separates this from a much larger clone, so it may be a read error. V and J are TRBV6-1 and TRBJ1-5, with unresolved D. The CDR3 loop spans 13 amino acids. Germline CDR1 is MNHNS and CDR2 is SASEGT. CDR3 in DNA: TGTACCAGCAGTGAAATTATTTATCAGCCCCAGCATTTT. Its translation is CTSSEIIYQPQHF.

Details on this clonotype: No conserved phenylalanine or tryptophan ends this CDR3, so it is likely a read error. The chain recombines TRBV5-4 with TRBJ1-1; the D gene is possibly TRBD1 (5 bases). The CDR3 runs 14 residues. V shed 5 bases and J shed 4 bases, with 15 bases lying between them. Looked up from germline, CDR1 is SGHNT and CDR2 is YYREEE (reference sequence). In DNA form, the CDR3 reads TGTGCCAGCAGGACAGAAATCGCGGCCACTGAAGCTTTCATT. Translation: CASRTEIAATEAFI.

This clonotype was seen repeatedly, ten times or more. This chain links TRBV12-3 or TRBV12-4 with TRBJ2-4; unclear D gene. Trimming cost V 8 bases and J 6 bases, with 17 bases left between them. CDR3 length equals 14 residues. The CDR3 loop reads CASGPLGFPNIQYF. As DNA, the CDR3 is TGTGCCAGCGGTCCCCTTGGCTTCCCAAACATTCAGTACTTC.

Of note for this clonotype: The junction differs from germline at one of its ends, possibly a read error. The J gene is TRBJ1-1, the V gene TRBV11-3; D is uncertain. The CDR3 loop spans 13 amino acids. CDR1 and CDR2 from the germline V gene are SGHNT and YENEEA. CDR3 loop: CVSSLEGGTQAFF. In nucleotides, the CDR3 is TGTGTCAGCAGCTTAGAGGGTGGAACTCAAGCTTTCTTT.

There are many counts of this clonotype. The chain is built from TRBV6-6 and TRBJ2-7, with D perhaps TRBD2 (5 bases). Trimming cost V 5 bases and J 4 bases, with 18 bases left between them. In germline, CDR1 is MNHNY, CDR2 SVGAGI (reference sequence). The CDR3 is made up of 15 amino acids. CDR3 in amino acids: CASSAQRVARYEQYF. The CDR3 nucleotides are TGTGCCAGCAGTGCTCAGAGGGTCGCTAGATACGAGCAGTACTTC.

As for this clonotype: At one end the junction does not follow the germline gene, possibly because of a read error. V usage is TRBV11-3 and J usage is TRBJ2-7, with D uncertain. Per the germline V gene, CDR1 is SGHNT and CDR2 is YENEEA. This CDR3 is 14 amino acids long. CDR3 amino acids: CASSTSDGFYEQYF. CDR3 nucleotide sequence: TGTGCCAGCAGCACATCCGACGGTTTCTACGAACAGTACTTC.